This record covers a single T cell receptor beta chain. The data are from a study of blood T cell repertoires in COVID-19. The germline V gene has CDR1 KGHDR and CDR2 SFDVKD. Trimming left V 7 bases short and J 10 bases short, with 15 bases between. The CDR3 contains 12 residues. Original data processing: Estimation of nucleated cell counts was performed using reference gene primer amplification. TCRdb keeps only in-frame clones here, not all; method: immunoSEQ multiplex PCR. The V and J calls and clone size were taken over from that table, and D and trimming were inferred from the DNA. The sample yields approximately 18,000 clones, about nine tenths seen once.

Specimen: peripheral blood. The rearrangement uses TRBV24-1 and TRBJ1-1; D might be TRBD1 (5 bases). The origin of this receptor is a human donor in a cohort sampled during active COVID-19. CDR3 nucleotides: TGTGCCACCAGGGGTCCTGGGGGGGGAGCTTTCTTT. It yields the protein CATRGPGGGAFF.